What follows are 14 T cell receptor beta chains derived from one specimen sequenced in a study of vaccination effects on CD4 cells after COVID-19. Their target antigens are unknown. Clones were read by immunoSEQ multiplex PCR, and TCRdb kept only the in-frame ones, dropping some. The profile shows under 50,000 clones, roughly four fifths of them singletons. Expansion of antigen-specific CD4+ T cells with viral peptide pools was carried out by the ViraFEST assay before sequencing. Upon completion of 10 to 11 days in culture, CD4+ T cells were isolated. Of the BNT162b2 and mRNA-1273 vaccines, participants received two doses of one or the other. The material was CD4+ T cells from PBMCs cultured with HCoV-NL63 spike peptides, obtained after COVID-19 vaccination. Every receptor here comes from a human donor who received a COVID-19 vaccine. Some clones in this sample may be carry-over from other donors' samples.

The chain links TRBV11-2 to TRBJ1-3, with D hard to call. CDR1 SGHAT and CDR2 FQNNGV come from the germline V gene. V lost 6 bases to trimming and J lost 0 bases, with 9 bases between them. The CDR3 sequence is 14 residues long. The DNA of the CDR3 is TGTGCCAGCAGACCGGAGACCTCTGGAAACACCATATATTTT. Amino acid sequence: CASRPETSGNTIYF.

This clone was found a few times. The chain uses TRBV7-3 and TRBJ2-7; possible D gene TRBD1, 6 bases. Germline V gene sequence: CDR1 SGHTA, CDR2 FQGTGA. CDR3 length: 22 amino acids. Between the trimmed V and J ends, which lost 0 bases and 1 base, there was a span of 31 bases. As DNA, the CDR3 is TGTGCCAGCAGCTTAACCATGTTTAGGTTATTTTTTCTAGACAGGTTGTCCTACGAGCAGTACGTC. Amino acids: CASSLTMFRLFFLDRLSYEQYV.

This chain joins TRBV19 and TRBJ1-6; possible D gene TRBD1, 5 bases. This CDR3 is 20 amino acids long. The V and J ends lost 0 bases and 4 bases respectively, with 22 bases between them. Germline V lookup: CDR1 LNHDA, CDR2 SQIVND (reference sequence). The CDR3 bases are TGTGCCAGTAGTATAGATTTCGACGGGGCCAGAGGGGTTTATAATTCACCCCTCCACTTT. This codes for CASSIDFDGARGVYNSPLHF.

The chain recombines TRBV2 with TRBJ2-2; D call uncertain. Germline assignment: CDR1 SNHLY and CDR2 FYNNEI. CDR3 length equals 16 residues. Trimming pared 5 bases from V and 0 bases from J, leaving 13 bases between. The CDR3 protein is CASSHTRNSNTGELFF. In DNA form, the CDR3 reads TGTGCCAGCAGTCATACACGGAATTCGAACACCGGGGAGCTGTTTTTT.

The chain links TRBV7-3 to TRBJ2-5, with TRBD1 matching over 9 bases. The CDR3 spans 16 residues. Germline V gene lookup returns CDR1 SGHTA and CDR2 FQGTGA. With 5 bases clipped from V and 5 bases from J, the junction kept 12 bases outside the gene matches. The CDR3 DNA reads as TGTGCCAGCAGCCTGTTGGGACAGGGCAAAAGGGAGACCCAGTACTTC. It encodes CASSLLGQGKRETQYF.

This chain uses TRBV5-1 with TRBJ1-2; D ambiguous. This CDR3 region has 14 residues. Germline CDR1 reads SGHRS; CDR2 reads YFSETQ. The V gene lost 4 bases and the J gene lost 8 bases, with 18 bases spanning the gap. The CDR3 is CASSPLGYEGGYTF. CDR3 in DNA: TGCGCCAGCAGCCCCCTAGGTTACGAGGGCGGCTACACCTTC.

V and J are TRBV28 and TRBJ1-6, with TRBD1 identical over 11 bases. Germline assignment: CDR1 MDHEN and CDR2 SYDVKM. V trimming: 5 bases; J trimming: 3 bases; junction bases outside the gene matches: 9. The CDR3 loop spans 18 amino acids. The CDR3: CASSPTKGTGGYNSPLHF. In DNA form, the CDR3 reads TGTGCCAGCAGTCCTACTAAGGGGACAGGGGGCTATAATTCACCCCTCCACTTT.

The chain links TRBV6-5 to TRBJ2-7; the D is unclear. The germline V gene encodes CDR1 MNHEY and CDR2 SVGAGI. The CDR3 has 13 residues. Trimming took off 5 bases at V and 7 bases at J, with 15 bases between the two ends. In DNA form, the CDR3 reads TGTGCCAGCAGTACCGACCCTCCGCGGGAGCAGTACGTC. The encoded protein is CASSTDPPREQYV.

CDR3: CASSLGKDSIYYEQYV. CDR3 sequence (DNA): TGTGCCAGCAGCTTAGGAAAGGACAGCATCTACTACGAGCAGTACGTC. J is TRBJ2-7 and V is TRBV11-1, with D perhaps TRBD1 (6 bases). Germline lookup yields CDR1 SGHAT and CDR2 FQDESV (reference sequence). V was cut by 1 base and J by 3 bases, with 16 bases left in between. The CDR3 covers 16 residues.

The DNA for the CDR3 is TGTGCCAGCAGCTTAGTCGATGGCTCCTACGAGCAGTACGTC. As protein: CASSLVDGSYEQYV. The chain links TRBV7-8 to TRBJ2-7; unclear D gene. This CDR3 spans 14 amino acids. Germline CDR1 reads SGHVS; CDR2 reads FQNEAQ. Trimming pared 1 base from V and 0 bases from J, leaving 7 bases between.

This chain uses TRBV27 with TRBJ1-1, with 9 bases identical to TRBD1. Germline-derived CDR1 and CDR2 are MNHEY and SMNVEV (reference sequence). The CDR3 loop spans 13 amino acids. The ends lost 10 bases at V and 5 bases at J; junction bases unmatched: 8. CDR3 in amino acids: CATGTGRRTEAFF. Here the CDR3 DNA reads TGTGCCACCGGGACAGGGCGTCGGACTGAAGCTTTCTTT.

The chain uses TRBV5-4 and TRBJ2-1, with 10 bases matching TRBD2. The germline V gene has CDR1 SGHNT and CDR2 YYREEE (reference sequence). The CDR3 runs to 15 residues. V lost 5 bases and J lost 7; bases outside the gene matches: 9. The CDR3 sequence: CASRAAGGPTNEQFF. Written as DNA, the CDR3 is TGTGCCAGCAGGGCAGCGGGGGGGCCTACGAATGAGCAGTTCTTC. The complete variable domain, with remaining parts taken from reference TRBV5-4 and TRBJ2-1, reads ETGVTQSPTHLIKTRGQQVTLRCSSQSGHNTVSWYQQALGQGPQFIFQYYREEENGRGNFPPRFSGLQFPNYSSELNVNALELDDSALYLCASRAAGGPTNEQFFGPGTRLTVL.

The count of this clone is one. V and J are TRBV5-4 and TRBJ2-2, with 12 positions matching TRBD1. V gave up 4 bases and J gave up 5 bases; unmatched junction bases: 9. The CDR3 runs to 17 residues. The germline gives CDR1 SGHNT, CDR2 YYREEE (reference sequence). The CDR3 region has the DNA TGTGCCAGCAGCCTGGGACAGGGGGCGCGGCGGACCGGGGAGCTGTTTTTT. The encoded protein is CASSLGQGARRTGELFF.

This clone has more than one count but fewer than ten. The chain joins TRBV19 to TRBJ1-3, with D unresolved. Germline lookup yields CDR1 LNHDA and CDR2 SQIVND (reference sequence). This CDR3 is 13 amino acids long. V was clipped by 4 bases and J by 7 bases, with 11 bases between them. The CDR3: CASSTGDGNTIYF. DNA of the CDR3: TGTGCCAGTAGTACCGGCGATGGCAACACCATATATTTT.